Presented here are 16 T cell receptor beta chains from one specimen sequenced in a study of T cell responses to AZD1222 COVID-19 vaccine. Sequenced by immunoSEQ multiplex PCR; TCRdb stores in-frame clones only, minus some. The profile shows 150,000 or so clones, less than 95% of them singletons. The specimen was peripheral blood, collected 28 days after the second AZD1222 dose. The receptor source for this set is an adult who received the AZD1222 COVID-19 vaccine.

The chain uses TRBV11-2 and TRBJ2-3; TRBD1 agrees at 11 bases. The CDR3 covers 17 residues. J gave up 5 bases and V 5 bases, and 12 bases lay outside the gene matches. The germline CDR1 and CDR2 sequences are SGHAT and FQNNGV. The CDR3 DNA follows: TGTGCCAGCAGCCCCCCTCCCGGGACAGGGGGTAGAGATACGCAGTATTTT. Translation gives CASSPPPGTGGRDTQYF.

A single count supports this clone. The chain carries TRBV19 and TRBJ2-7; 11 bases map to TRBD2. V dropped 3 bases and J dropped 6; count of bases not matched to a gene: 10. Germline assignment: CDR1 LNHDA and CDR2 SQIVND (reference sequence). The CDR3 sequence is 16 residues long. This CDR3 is CASSMETGTSGLEQYF. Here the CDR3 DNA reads TGTGCCAGTAGTATGGAAACCGGGACTAGCGGTCTCGAGCAGTACTTC.

CDR3 DNA sequence: TGCGCCAGCAGCCAAGCCCGAGGGAAGGGCAATCAGCCCCAGCATTTT. As protein: CASSQARGKGNQPQHF. This chain joins TRBV4-1 and TRBJ1-5; D not resolved. Trimming left V 1 base short and J 2 bases short, with 12 bases between. Per the germline V gene, CDR1 is MGHRA and CDR2 is YSYEKL. The CDR3 sequence is 16 residues long.

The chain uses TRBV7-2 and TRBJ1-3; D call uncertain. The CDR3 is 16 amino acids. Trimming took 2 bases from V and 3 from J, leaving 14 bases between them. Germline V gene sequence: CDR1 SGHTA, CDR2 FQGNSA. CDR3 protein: CASSLSRVLGGNTIYF. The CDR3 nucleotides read TGTGCCAGCAGCTTATCGAGAGTACTTGGTGGAAACACCATATATTTT. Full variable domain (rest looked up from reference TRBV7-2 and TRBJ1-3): GAGVSQSPSNKVTEKGKDVELRCDPISGHTALYWYRQSLGQGLEFLIYFQGNSAPDKSGLPSDRFSAERTGGSVSTLTIQRTQQEDSAVYLCASSLSRVLGGNTIYFGEGSWLTVV.

CDR3 loop: CASRGEGLSSYNEQFF. CDR3 in DNA: TGTGCCAGCCGGGGAGAAGGCCTCAGCTCCTACAATGAGCAGTTCTTC. This sequence joins TRBV3-1 (or the pseudogene TRBV3-2) and TRBJ2-1, with a tentative D call TRBD2 (5 bases). V lost 8 bases, J lost 0 bases, and 17 bases lay in between. CDR1 and CDR2 from the germline V gene are LGHDT and YNNKEL (reference sequence). The CDR3 extends over 16 amino acids.

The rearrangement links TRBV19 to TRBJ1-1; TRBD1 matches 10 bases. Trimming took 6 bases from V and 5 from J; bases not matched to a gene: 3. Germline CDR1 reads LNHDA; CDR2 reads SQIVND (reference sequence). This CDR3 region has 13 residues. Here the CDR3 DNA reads TGTGCCAGTAGGGCGGACAGGGGGACTGAAGCTTTCTTT. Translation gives CASRADRGTEAFF.

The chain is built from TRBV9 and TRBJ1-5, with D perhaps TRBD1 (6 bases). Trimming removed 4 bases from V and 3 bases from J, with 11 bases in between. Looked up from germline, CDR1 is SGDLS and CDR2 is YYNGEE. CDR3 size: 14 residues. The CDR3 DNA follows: TGTGCCAGCAGCCCCCGGGACACCAATCAGCCCCAGCATTTT. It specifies CASSPRDTNQPQHF. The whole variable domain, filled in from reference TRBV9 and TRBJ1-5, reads DSGVTQTPKHLITATGQRVTLRCSPRSGDLSVYWYQQSLDQGLQFLIQYYNGEERAKGNILERFSAQQFPDLHSELNLSSLELGDSALYFCASSPRDTNQPQHFGDGTRLSIL.

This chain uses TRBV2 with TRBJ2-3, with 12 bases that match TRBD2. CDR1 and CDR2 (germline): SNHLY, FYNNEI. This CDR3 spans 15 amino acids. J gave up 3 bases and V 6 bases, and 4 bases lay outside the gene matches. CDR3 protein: CASSRLAGDTDTQYF. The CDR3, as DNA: TGTGCCAGCAGCCGACTAGCGGGGGATACAGATACGCAGTATTTT.

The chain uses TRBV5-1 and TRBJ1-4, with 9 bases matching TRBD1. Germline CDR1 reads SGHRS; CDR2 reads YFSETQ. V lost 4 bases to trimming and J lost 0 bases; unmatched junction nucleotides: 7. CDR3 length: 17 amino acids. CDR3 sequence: CASSTTGQGATNEKLFF. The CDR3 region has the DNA TGCGCCAGCAGCACCACGGGACAGGGCGCAACTAATGAAAAACTGTTTTTT.

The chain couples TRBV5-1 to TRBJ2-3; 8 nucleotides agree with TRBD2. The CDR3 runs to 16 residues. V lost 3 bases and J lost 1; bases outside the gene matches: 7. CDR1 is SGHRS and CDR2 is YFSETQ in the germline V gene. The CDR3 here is CASSYASGLGTDTQYF. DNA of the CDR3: TGCGCCAGCAGCTACGCTAGCGGGTTGGGCACAGATACGCAGTATTTT.

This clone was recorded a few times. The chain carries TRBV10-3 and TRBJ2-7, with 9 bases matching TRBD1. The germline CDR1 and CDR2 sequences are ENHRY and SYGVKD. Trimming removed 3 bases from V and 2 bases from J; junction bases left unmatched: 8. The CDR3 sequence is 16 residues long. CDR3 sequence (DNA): TGTGCCATCAGTGATCCGGGACAGGGCTCCACCTACGAGCAGTACTTC. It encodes CAISDPGQGSTYEQYF.

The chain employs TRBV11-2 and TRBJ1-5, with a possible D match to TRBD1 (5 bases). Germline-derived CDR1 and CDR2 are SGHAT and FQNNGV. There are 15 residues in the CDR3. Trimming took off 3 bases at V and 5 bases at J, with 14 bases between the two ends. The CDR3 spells CASSLGSLGDQPQHF. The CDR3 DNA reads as TGTGCCAGCAGCTTGGGCAGTTTGGGGGATCAGCCCCAGCATTTT.

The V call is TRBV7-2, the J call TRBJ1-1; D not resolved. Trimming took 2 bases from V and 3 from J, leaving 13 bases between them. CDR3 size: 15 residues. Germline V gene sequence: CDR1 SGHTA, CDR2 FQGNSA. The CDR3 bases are TGTGCCAGCAGCTTAAACCTGGCACAGTACACTGAAGCTTTCTTT. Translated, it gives CASSLNLAQYTEAFF. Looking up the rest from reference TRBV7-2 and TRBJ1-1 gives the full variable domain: GAGVSQSPSNKVTEKGKDVELRCDPISGHTALYWYRQSLGQGLEFLIYFQGNSAPDKSGLPSDRFSAERTGGSVSTLTIQRTQQEDSAVYLCASSLNLAQYTEAFFGQGTRLTVV.

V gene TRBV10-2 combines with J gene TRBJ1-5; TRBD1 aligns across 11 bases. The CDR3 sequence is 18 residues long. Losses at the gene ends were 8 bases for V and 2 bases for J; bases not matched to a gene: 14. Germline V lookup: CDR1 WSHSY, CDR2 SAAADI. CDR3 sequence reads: CASRREGQGASGNQPQHF. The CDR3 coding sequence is TGCGCCAGCCGGCGGGAAGGACAGGGGGCTTCAGGCAATCAGCCCCAGCATTTT.

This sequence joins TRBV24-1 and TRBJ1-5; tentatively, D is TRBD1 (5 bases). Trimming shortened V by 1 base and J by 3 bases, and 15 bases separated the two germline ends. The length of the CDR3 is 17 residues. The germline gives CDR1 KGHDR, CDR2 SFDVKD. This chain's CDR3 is CATSDLTGDLFNQPQHF. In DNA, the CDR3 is TGTGCCACCAGTGATTTAACGGGGGATCTCTTCAATCAGCCCCAGCATTTT.

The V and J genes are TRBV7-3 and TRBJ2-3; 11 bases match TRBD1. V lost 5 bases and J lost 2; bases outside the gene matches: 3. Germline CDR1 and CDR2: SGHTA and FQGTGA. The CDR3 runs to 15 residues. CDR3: CASSRDRGNTDTQYF. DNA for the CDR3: TGTGCCAGCAGCCGGGACAGGGGGAACACAGATACGCAGTATTTT.